This TCR beta chain was observed in a study of blood T cell repertoires in COVID-19. Original methodology: Reference gene primer amplification gave estimated nucleated cell counts. Produced via immunoSEQ multiplex PCR; TCRdb's table is partial and in-frame only. V and J calls and clone size are as listed in that table; D and trimming were resolved from the DNA. The sample has 200,000 to 250,000 clones; approximately 80% are singletons. Between the trimmed V and J ends, which lost 2 bases and 8 bases, there was a span of 12 bases. The length of the CDR3 is 13 residues. V usage is TRBV12-3 or TRBV12-4 and J usage is TRBJ1-2; no clear D gene. The source material was peripheral blood. The TCR comes from a woman aged 55-70 years who had recovered from COVID-19. The CDR3 protein is CASSLMVSRGYTF. CDR3 bases: TGTGCCAGCAGTTTAATGGTCTCTCGGGGCTACACCTTC.